The rows below give T cell receptor beta chains drawn from one sample of a study of identical twins. From the 5' RACE reads, TCRdb called clonotypes with MiXCR, one entry per CDR3 protein. The table records 450,000 or so distinct CDR3 sequences, 15% to 20% of them present only once. The sample was naive T cells sorted from blood. The receptors stem from a middle-aged man in good health. Each CDR3 is given with its conserved first and last residue. A D gene is named only where the DNA matches it firmly. Size tells how often a clone was seen (once, few, many) or the class of an expanded clone, and some rows leave it out.

clone_size: few; v_call: TRBV5-1; d_call: NA; j_call: TRBJ1-2; cdr3_nt: TGCGCCAGCAGCTTGGTGGGACACCCAGCTGATGGCTACACCTTC; cdr3_aa: CASSLVGHPADGYTF
clone_size: NA; v_call: TRBV20-1; d_call: NA; j_call: TRBJ1-1; cdr3_nt: TGCAGTGCTCCTGAGCGGGTTGCGAACACTGAAGCTTTCTTT; cdr3_aa: CSAPERVANTEAFF
clone_size: few; v_call: TRBV4-2; d_call: TRBD2; j_call: TRBJ2-5; cdr3_nt: TGTGCCAGCAGCCAAGATAAAGGACTAGCGGGGAAAGAGACCCAGTACTTC; cdr3_aa: CASSQDKGLAGKETQYF
clone_size: NA; v_call: TRBV30; d_call: TRBD1; j_call: TRBJ2-5; cdr3_nt: TGTGCCTTCCAGAACCCGGGGACAGGGATTTCAGAGACCCAGTACTTC; cdr3_aa: CAFQNPGTGISETQYF
clone_size: few; v_call: TRBV20-1; d_call: TRBD2; j_call: TRBJ2-7; cdr3_nt: TGCAGTGCTCCGCGACTAGCGGGGCCTTCGGGGGAGCAGTACTTC; cdr3_aa: CSAPRLAGPSGEQYF
clone_size: few; v_call: TRBV7-3; d_call: NA; j_call: TRBJ2-3; cdr3_nt: TGTGCCAGCAGCCCCCGAGCTGGGGATACGCAGTATTTT; cdr3_aa: CASSPRAGDTQYF
clone_size: many; v_call: TRBV28; d_call: NA; j_call: TRBJ1-2; cdr3_nt: TGTGCCAGCAGCATTCGGAGGGATTATGGCTACACCTTC; cdr3_aa: CASSIRRDYGYTF
clone_size: NA; v_call: TRBV6-5; d_call: NA; j_call: TRBJ2-1; cdr3_nt: TGTGCCAGCAGTTACCGAAGTTTTCATGAGCAGTTCTTC; cdr3_aa: CASSYRSFHEQFF
clone_size: NA; v_call: TRBV5-4; d_call: TRBD2; j_call: TRBJ2-2; cdr3_nt: TGTGCCAGCAGCAAGGGACTAGCGGGAGAGAACACCGGGGAGCTGTTTTTT; cdr3_aa: CASSKGLAGENTGELFF
clone_size: few; v_call: TRBV2; d_call: TRBD1; j_call: TRBJ2-3; cdr3_nt: TGTGCCAGCAGTGCGCCAGGGGGTTTCACAGATACGCAGTATTTT; cdr3_aa: CASSAPGGFTDTQYF
clone_size: NA; v_call: TRBV6-2/TRBV6-3; d_call: NA; j_call: TRBJ1-5; cdr3_nt: TGTGCCAGCAGTTACGGGGGGAGGCCCCAGCATTTT; cdr3_aa: CASSYGGRPQHF
clone_size: NA; v_call: TRBV7-2; d_call: NA; j_call: TRBJ2-1; cdr3_nt: TGTGCCAGCAGCTGGGGGCCAGGGGAGGTTTACAATGAGCAGTTCTTC; cdr3_aa: CASSWGPGEVYNEQFF
clone_size: NA; v_call: TRBV7-2; d_call: NA; j_call: TRBJ2-7; cdr3_nt: TGTGCCAGCAGCCCGGGACCTGGGACCTACGAGCAGTACTTC; cdr3_aa: CASSPGPGTYEQYF
clone_size: NA; v_call: TRBV7-9; d_call: NA; j_call: TRBJ1-1; cdr3_nt: TGTGCCAGCAGCTTAGATACCTGGAACACTGAAGCTTTCTTT; cdr3_aa: CASSLDTWNTEAFF
clone_size: NA; v_call: TRBV5-6; d_call: TRBD2; j_call: TRBJ2-3; cdr3_nt: TGTGCCAGCAGCCCCCTGGGTAGCGGGAGCACAGATACGCAGTATTTT; cdr3_aa: CASSPLGSGSTDTQYF
clone_size: once; v_call: TRBV6-1; d_call: TRBD2; j_call: TRBJ2-3; cdr3_nt: TGTGCCAGCAGCCCACTAGCGGGGGTGGGAGATACGCAGTATTTT; cdr3_aa: CASSPLAGVGDTQYF
clone_size: few; v_call: TRBV12-3/TRBV12-4; d_call: NA; j_call: TRBJ1-3; cdr3_nt: TGTGCCAGCAGTTTTGTCAGGAGGGGGTTGGTAGATAGAGCGTCTGGAAACACCATATATTTT; cdr3_aa: CASSFVRRGLVDRASGNTIYF
clone_size: many; v_call: TRBV7-2; d_call: TRBD2; j_call: TRBJ2-3; cdr3_nt: TGTGCCAGCAGCTCGGGACTAGCGGGGGGTACAGATACGCAGTATTTT; cdr3_aa: CASSSGLAGGTDTQYF
clone_size: many; v_call: TRBV20-1; d_call: NA; j_call: TRBJ2-1; cdr3_nt: TGCAGTGCTAACCAGGACTCCCGCTCCTACAATGAGCAGTTCTTC; cdr3_aa: CSANQDSRSYNEQFF
clone_size: few; v_call: TRBV19; d_call: TRBD2; j_call: TRBJ2-1; cdr3_nt: TGTGCCAGTAGTGCAACTAGCGGGGGGTACTACAATGAGCAGTTCTTC; cdr3_aa: CASSATSGGYYNEQFF
clone_size: once; v_call: TRBV5-1; d_call: TRBD1; j_call: TRBJ2-1; cdr3_nt: TGCGCCAGCTCCGGGAGGACAGGGGTCAATGAGCAGTTCTTC; cdr3_aa: CASSGRTGVNEQFF
clone_size: NA; v_call: TRBV4-2; d_call: NA; j_call: TRBJ2-1; cdr3_nt: TGTGCCAGCAGCCGCGAGACTAGGTCCTACAATGAGCAGTTCTTC; cdr3_aa: CASSRETRSYNEQFF
clone_size: NA; v_call: TRBV12-3/TRBV12-4; d_call: NA; j_call: TRBJ2-1; cdr3_nt: TGTGCCAGCAGTGAAGGTACTCGGAACTCCTACAATGAGCAGTTCTTC; cdr3_aa: CASSEGTRNSYNEQFF
clone_size: many; v_call: TRBV3-1; d_call: NA; j_call: TRBJ2-5; cdr3_nt: TGTGCCAGCAGCCAAGAGGTTGGAGCAGGGTGGACGACCCAGTACTTC; cdr3_aa: CASSQEVGAGWTTQYF
clone_size: many; v_call: TRBV7-9; d_call: TRBD1; j_call: TRBJ2-5; cdr3_nt: TGTGCCAGCAGCGAAGGGACAGTAGGGGAGACCCAGTACTTC; cdr3_aa: CASSEGTVGETQYF
clone_size: few; v_call: TRBV20-1; d_call: NA; j_call: TRBJ1-6; cdr3_nt: TGCAGTTCAATTTACCGGGGCAGCTCCTATAATTCACCCCTCCACTTT; cdr3_aa: CSSIYRGSSYNSPLHF
clone_size: NA; v_call: TRBV29-1; d_call: TRBD2; j_call: TRBJ2-7; cdr3_nt: TGCAGCGTTGGTCCTAGCGGGGCCTACGAGCAGTACTTC; cdr3_aa: CSVGPSGAYEQYF
clone_size: many; v_call: TRBV5-1; d_call: TRBD1; j_call: TRBJ1-2; cdr3_nt: TGCGCCAGCAGGGAGACCGGGACAGGGGGGTCCTATGGCTACACCTTC; cdr3_aa: CASRETGTGGSYGYTF
clone_size: many; v_call: TRBV20-1; d_call: TRBD2; j_call: TRBJ2-3; cdr3_nt: TGCAGTGCTAGAGCCTACCGAGCGGGGAAGACAGATACGCAGTATTTT; cdr3_aa: CSARAYRAGKTDTQYF
clone_size: NA; v_call: TRBV10-1; d_call: TRBD1; j_call: TRBJ2-2; cdr3_nt: TGCGCCAGCAGTGAGTCGGCCAAGGGACAGGGGATAGTCACCGGGGAGCTGTTTTTT; cdr3_aa: CASSESAKGQGIVTGELFF
clone_size: many; v_call: TRBV6-1; d_call: TRBD2; j_call: TRBJ2-2; cdr3_nt: TGTGCCAGCAGAACGGGTCGGGGGGGCCTATCCGGGGAGCTGTTTTTT; cdr3_aa: CASRTGRGGLSGELFF
clone_size: NA; v_call: TRBV20-1; d_call: NA; j_call: TRBJ2-7; cdr3_nt: TGCAGTGCTTTCCCCCATGGGACTGGAACCTACGAGCAGTACTTC; cdr3_aa: CSAFPHGTGTYEQYF
clone_size: NA; v_call: TRBV10-3; d_call: TRBD1; j_call: TRBJ2-2; cdr3_nt: TGTGCCATCAGTTGGACAGGGTACACCGGGGAGCTGTTTTTT; cdr3_aa: CAISWTGYTGELFF
clone_size: many; v_call: TRBV7-6; d_call: NA; j_call: TRBJ2-7; cdr3_nt: TGTGCCAGCAGCGGAAGTCCCGGCGCTTCCTACGAGCAGTACTTC; cdr3_aa: CASSGSPGASYEQYF
clone_size: NA; v_call: TRBV20-1; d_call: NA; j_call: TRBJ2-5; cdr3_nt: TGCAGTGCTAGAACCGAAGAGACCCAGTACTTC; cdr3_aa: CSARTEETQYF
clone_size: many; v_call: TRBV29-1; d_call: NA; j_call: TRBJ1-2; cdr3_nt: TGCAGCGCCATGGGGAGACCCGACAGTTCTGGCTACACCTTC; cdr3_aa: CSAMGRPDSSGYTF
clone_size: few; v_call: TRBV5-4; d_call: NA; j_call: TRBJ2-5; cdr3_nt: TGTGCCAGCAGCTTGGCCGGATACGATCTCCGGGAGACCCAGTACTTC; cdr3_aa: CASSLAGYDLRETQYF
clone_size: NA; v_call: TRBV7-9; d_call: TRBD1; j_call: TRBJ2-3; cdr3_nt: TGTGCCAGCAGCTCCTTCGGACAGGGGCCAGATACGCAGTATTTT; cdr3_aa: CASSSFGQGPDTQYF
clone_size: many; v_call: TRBV14; d_call: NA; j_call: TRBJ2-1; cdr3_nt: TGTGCCAGCAGCCAGTACATACGGGAGAATGAGCAGTTCTTC; cdr3_aa: CASSQYIRENEQFF